This entry features one T cell receptor (beta chain) sequence. What it binds is unknown. The source of the sample is a study of T cell responses to AZD1222 COVID-19 vaccine. Study-wide results and limits: Most donors were white British, females outnumbered males, and clonal diversity was possibly underestimated. Spike regions recognized by vaccine-associated CD4 TCRs spanned the protein, led by 160-218 and 743-854. An increase in Spike-specific TCR breadth and depth was observed after two AZD1222 doses. Repertoire sampling happened only post peak T cell response.

Measured with immunoSEQ multiplex PCR; TCRdb has only the in-frame clones, and not every one. The sample lists 45,000 to 60,000 clones, about 80% seen once, with roughly 6.6% in the top ten. The CDR3 runs to 12 residues. Trimming cost V 2 bases and J 8 bases, with 9 bases left between them. The V call is TRBV12-3 or TRBV12-4, the J call TRBJ1-2; D is ambiguous. The source material was peripheral blood, sampled on day 0 of AZD1222 vaccination. The TCR originated in an adult in good health. CDR3 in amino acids: CASSLTDRGYTF. In nucleotides, the CDR3 is TGTGCCAGCAGTTTAACGGACCGGGGCTACACCTTC.